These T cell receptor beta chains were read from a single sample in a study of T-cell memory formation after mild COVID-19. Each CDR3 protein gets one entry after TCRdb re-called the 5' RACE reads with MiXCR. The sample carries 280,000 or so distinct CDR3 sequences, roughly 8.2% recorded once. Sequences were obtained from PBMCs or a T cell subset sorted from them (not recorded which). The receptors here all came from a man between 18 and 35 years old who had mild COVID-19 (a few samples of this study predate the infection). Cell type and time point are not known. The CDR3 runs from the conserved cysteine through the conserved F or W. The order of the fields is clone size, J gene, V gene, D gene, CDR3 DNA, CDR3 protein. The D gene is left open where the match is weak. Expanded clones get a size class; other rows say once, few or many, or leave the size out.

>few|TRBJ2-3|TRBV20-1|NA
TGCAGTGCTAGGGGACACACAGATACGCAGTATTTT
CSARGHTDTQYF
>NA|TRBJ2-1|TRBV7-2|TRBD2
TGTGCCAGCAACCTAGCGGGGGTGTACAATGAGCAGTTCTTC
CASNLAGVYNEQFF
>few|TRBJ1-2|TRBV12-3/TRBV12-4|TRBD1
TGTGCCAGCAGCCTGGACAGGGTCTATGGCTACACCTTC
CASSLDRVYGYTF
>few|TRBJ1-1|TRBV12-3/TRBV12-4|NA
TGTGCCAGCAGTCTGCTTGGGGGCATGGGTAACACTGAAGCTTTCTTT
CASSLLGGMGNTEAFF
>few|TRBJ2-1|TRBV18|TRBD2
TGTGCCAGCTCACAGACTAGCGGGGGGGCCGGTGAGCAGTTCTTC
CASSQTSGGAGEQFF
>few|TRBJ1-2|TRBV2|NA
TGTGCCAGCAGTGATGGCAGAGTCGTAGTTGGCTACACCTTC
CASSDGRVVVGYTF
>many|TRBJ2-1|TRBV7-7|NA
TGTGCTAGCAGCTACGGACCCGTTGGGGGTGAGCAGTTCTTC
CASSYGPVGGEQFF
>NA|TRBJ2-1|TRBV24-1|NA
TGTGCCACCCGGGACTCCTACAATGAGCAGTTCTTC
CATRDSYNEQFF
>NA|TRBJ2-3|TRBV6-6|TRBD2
TGTGCCAGCAGTTCCAGAAGCGGGGGGGCTTGGGGAACAGATACGCAGTATTTT
CASSSRSGGAWGTDTQYF
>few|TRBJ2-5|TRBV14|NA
TGTGCCAGCAGCCCCGCCAGTGGACAGACCCAGTACTTC
CASSPASGQTQYF
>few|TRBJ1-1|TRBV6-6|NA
TGTGCCAGCAGTTACTACGGACAGAACACTGAAGCTTTCTTT
CASSYYGQNTEAFF